Each of the 12 T cell receptor beta chains below was sequenced from the same sample in a study of T cells expressing NK-cell markers. For each CDR3 protein, TCRdb gives one entry from its re-call of the 5' RACE reads, without DNA. Found here are about 440,000 distinct CDR3 sequences; the top ten clones hold about 7.3%. The sample taken for sequencing was blood T cells: a sorted CD56 or NKG2C T cell subset, CD4+ or CD8+ T cells, or bulk PBMC T cells (not recorded which). These TCRs come from a woman aged 18-70 years in good health.

The rearrangement links TRBV30 to TRBJ2-7; TCRdb proposes TRBD1, but this gene call is untestable without DNA. The CDR3 length is 12 residues. CDR1 GTSNPN and CDR2 SVGIG come from the germline V gene (reference sequence). The CDR3 spells CAWTLTPGEQYF.

The rearrangement joins TRBV12-3 or TRBV12-4 to TRBJ2-5; TCRdb proposes TRBD1, but this gene call is untestable without DNA. This CDR3 is 12 amino acids long. CDR3 region: CASSMGPATQYF.

The chain combines TRBV14 with TRBJ2-7; TCRdb calls TRBD1, which cannot be checked without DNA. This CDR3 contains 15 residues. Germline V lookup: CDR1 SGHDN, CDR2 FVKESK. The CDR3 reads CASSPGGLLYYEQYF.

This chain links TRBV7-8 with TRBJ2-2; TCRdb reports TRBD2, a call that lacks DNA to check it against. This CDR3 is built from 15 residues. The germline CDR1 and CDR2 sequences are SGHVS and FQNEAQ. The CDR3 is CASRETSPITGELFF.

The V call is TRBV20-1, the J call TRBJ1-1. The CDR3 is made up of 14 amino acids. Per the germline V gene, CDR1 is DFQATT and CDR2 is SNEGSKA (reference sequence). The CDR3 reads CSATLGALNTEAFF.

The chain recombines TRBV29-1 with TRBJ2-1. The length of the CDR3 is 14 residues. The germline V gene encodes CDR1 SQVTM and CDR2 ANQGSEA. The CDR3 protein is CSVEGTSIHNEQFF.

This chain links TRBV4-1 with TRBJ2-1; checking the TCRdb D call of TRBD1 is not possible without DNA. Per germline, CDR1 MGHRA and CDR2 YSYEKL. The CDR3 spans 15 residues. The CDR3 loop is CASSWTESSYNEQFF.

This sequence joins TRBV7-9 and TRBJ2-1; the TCRdb D gene call, TRBD2, has no DNA to confirm it. Germline lookup yields CDR1 SEHNR and CDR2 FQNEAQ (reference sequence). The CDR3 spans 15 residues. The CDR3: CASSFGTGGNNEQFF.

The rearrangement joins TRBV12-3 or TRBV12-4 to TRBJ2-1; the D gene TCRdb calls, TRBD2, cannot be checked with no DNA. The CDR3 has 19 amino acids. The CDR3 here is CASSLSVSRKRVSYNEQFF.

This CDR3 reads CASSSLAGELFF. The chain uses TRBV6-2 or TRBV6-3 and TRBJ2-2. The CDR3 is 12 residues long. Per germline, CDR1 MNHEY and CDR2 SVGEGT.

The CDR3 sequence is CSARERGRDTDTQYF. The rearrangement joins TRBV20-1 to TRBJ2-3; the TCRdb D gene call, TRBD2, has no DNA to confirm it. CDR3 length equals 15 residues. Germline CDR1 is DFQATT and CDR2 is SNEGSKA (reference sequence).

J is TRBJ2-3 and V is TRBV20-1. In germline, CDR1 is DFQATT, CDR2 SNEGSKA (reference sequence). The CDR3 contains 15 residues. The CDR3 spells CSASTLSSDPDTQYF.